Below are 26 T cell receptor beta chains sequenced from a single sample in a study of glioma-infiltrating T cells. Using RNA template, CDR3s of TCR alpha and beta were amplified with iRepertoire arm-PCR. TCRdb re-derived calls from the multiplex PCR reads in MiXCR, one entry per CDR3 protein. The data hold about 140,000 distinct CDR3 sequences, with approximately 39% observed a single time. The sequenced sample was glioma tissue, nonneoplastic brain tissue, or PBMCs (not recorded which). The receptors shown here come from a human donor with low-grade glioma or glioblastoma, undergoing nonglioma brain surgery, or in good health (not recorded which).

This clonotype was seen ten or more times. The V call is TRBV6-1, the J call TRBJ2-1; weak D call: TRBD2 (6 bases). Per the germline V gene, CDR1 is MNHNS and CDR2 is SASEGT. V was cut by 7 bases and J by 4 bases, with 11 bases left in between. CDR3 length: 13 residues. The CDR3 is CASKGLGYNEQFF. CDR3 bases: TGTGCCAGCAAGGGACTGGGGTACAATGAGCAGTTCTTC.

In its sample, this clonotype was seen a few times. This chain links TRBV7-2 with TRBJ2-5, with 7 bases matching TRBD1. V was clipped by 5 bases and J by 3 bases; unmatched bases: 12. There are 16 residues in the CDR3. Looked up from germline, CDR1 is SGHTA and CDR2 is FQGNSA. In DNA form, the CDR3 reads TGTGCCAGCAGCAAAAGGGGACAGTTTGCAGAAGAGACCCAGTACTTC. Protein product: CASSKRGQFAEETQYF.

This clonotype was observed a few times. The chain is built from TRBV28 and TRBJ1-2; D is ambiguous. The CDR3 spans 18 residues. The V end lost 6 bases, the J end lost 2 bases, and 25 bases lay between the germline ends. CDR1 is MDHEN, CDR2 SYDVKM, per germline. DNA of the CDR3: TGTGCCAGCAGGTACACTCCCGGGCCGTACATGAAGAACTATGGCTACACCTTC. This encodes CASRYTPGPYMKNYGYTF.

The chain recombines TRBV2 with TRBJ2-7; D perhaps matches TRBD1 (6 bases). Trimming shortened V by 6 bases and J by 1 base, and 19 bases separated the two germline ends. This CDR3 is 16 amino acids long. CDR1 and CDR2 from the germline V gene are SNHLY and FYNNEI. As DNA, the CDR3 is TGTGCCAGCAGCCAAACCGGAACAGGGTTTTCCTACGAGCAGTACTTC. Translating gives CASSQTGTGFSYEQYF.

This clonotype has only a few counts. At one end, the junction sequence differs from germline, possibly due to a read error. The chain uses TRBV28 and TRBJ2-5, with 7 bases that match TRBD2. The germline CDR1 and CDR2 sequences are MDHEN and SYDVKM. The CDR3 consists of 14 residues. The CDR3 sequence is CATSLFSGLETQYF. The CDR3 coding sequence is TGTGCCACCAGTTTGTTTAGCGGGCTGGAGACCCAGTACTTC.

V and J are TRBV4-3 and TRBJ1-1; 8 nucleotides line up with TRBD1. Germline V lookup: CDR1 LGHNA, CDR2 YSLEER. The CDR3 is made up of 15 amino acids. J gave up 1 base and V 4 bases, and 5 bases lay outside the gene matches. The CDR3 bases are TGCGCCAGCAGCCTTCGACAGGGGCAGAACACTGAAGCTTTCTTT. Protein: CASSLRQGQNTEAFF.

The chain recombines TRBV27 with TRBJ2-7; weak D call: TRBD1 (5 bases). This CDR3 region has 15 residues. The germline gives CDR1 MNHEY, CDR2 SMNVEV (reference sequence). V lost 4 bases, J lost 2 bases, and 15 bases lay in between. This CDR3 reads CASSYSKQDAYEQYF. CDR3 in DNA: TGTGCCAGCAGTTACTCGAAACAGGATGCCTACGAGCAGTACTTC.

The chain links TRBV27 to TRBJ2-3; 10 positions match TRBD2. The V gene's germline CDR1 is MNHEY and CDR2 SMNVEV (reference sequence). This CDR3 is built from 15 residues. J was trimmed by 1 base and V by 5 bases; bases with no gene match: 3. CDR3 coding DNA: TGTGCCAGCAGTCCTAGCGGGAGTGGCACAGATACGCAGTATTTT. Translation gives CASSPSGSGTDTQYF.

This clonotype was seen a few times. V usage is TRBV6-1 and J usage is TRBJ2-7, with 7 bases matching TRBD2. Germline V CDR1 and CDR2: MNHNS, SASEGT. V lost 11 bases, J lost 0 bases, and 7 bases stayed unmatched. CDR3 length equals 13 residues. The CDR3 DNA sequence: TGTGCCGTGGGGGGGTGGAGCTCCTACGAGCAGTACTTC. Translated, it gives CAVGGWSSYEQYF.

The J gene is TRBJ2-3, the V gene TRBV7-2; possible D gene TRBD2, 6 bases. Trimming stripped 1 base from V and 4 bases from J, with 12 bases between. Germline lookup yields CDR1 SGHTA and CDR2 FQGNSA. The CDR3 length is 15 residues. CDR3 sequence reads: CASSLDSGLADTQYF. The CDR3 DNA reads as TGTGCCAGCAGCTTAGATAGCGGTTTAGCAGATACGCAGTATTTT.

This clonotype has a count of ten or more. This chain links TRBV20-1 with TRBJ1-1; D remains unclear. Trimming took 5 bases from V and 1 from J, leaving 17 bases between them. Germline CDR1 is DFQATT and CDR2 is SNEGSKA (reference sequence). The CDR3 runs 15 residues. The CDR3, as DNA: TGCAGTGCTGCCAATGTCAGAGTACAGAACACTGAAGCTTTCTTT. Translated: CSAANVRVQNTEAFF.

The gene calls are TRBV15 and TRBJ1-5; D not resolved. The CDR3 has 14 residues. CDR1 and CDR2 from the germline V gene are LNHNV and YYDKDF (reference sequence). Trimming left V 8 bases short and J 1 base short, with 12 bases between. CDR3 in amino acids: CATAPTASNQPQHF. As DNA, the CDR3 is TGTGCCACCGCCCCGACTGCGAGCAATCAGCCCCAGCATTTT.

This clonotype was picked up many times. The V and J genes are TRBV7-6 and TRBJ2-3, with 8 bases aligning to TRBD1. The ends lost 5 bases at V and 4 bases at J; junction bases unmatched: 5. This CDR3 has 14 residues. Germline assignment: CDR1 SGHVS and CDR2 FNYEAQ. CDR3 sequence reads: CASSVRQGSDTQYF. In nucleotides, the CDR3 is TGTGCCAGCAGCGTACGACAGGGGTCAGATACGCAGTATTTT.

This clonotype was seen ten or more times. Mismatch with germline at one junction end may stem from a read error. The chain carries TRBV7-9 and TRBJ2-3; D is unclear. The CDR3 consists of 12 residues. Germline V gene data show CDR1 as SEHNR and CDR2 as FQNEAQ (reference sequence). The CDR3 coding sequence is TGCGCCAGCAGCCAAGCACCAGATACGCAGTATTTT. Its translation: CASSQAPDTQYF.

CDR3 DNA sequence: TGTGCCAGCAGCTTATTATTCACAGATGTGAGCTACACCTTC. Amino acid sequence: CASSLLFTDVSYTF. This sequence joins TRBV7-2 and TRBJ1-2, with D unresolved. This CDR3 has 14 residues. CDR1 SGHTA and CDR2 FQGNSA come from the germline V gene. Trimming removed 2 bases at V and 9 bases at J, with 16 bases between. Variable domain in full (rest from reference TRBV7-2 and TRBJ1-2): GAGVSQSPSNKVTEKGKDVELRCDPISGHTALYWYRQSLGQGLEFLIYFQGNSAPDKSGLPSDRFSAERTGGSVSTLTIQRTQQEDSAVYLCASSLLFTDVSYTFGSGTRLTVV.

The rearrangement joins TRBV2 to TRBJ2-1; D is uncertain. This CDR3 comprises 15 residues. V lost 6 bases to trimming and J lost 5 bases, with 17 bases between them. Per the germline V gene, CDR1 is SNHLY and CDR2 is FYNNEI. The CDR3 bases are TGTGCCAGCAGCAAAGAAGTTGGGGTTCACAATGAGCAGTTCTTC. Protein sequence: CASSKEVGVHNEQFF.

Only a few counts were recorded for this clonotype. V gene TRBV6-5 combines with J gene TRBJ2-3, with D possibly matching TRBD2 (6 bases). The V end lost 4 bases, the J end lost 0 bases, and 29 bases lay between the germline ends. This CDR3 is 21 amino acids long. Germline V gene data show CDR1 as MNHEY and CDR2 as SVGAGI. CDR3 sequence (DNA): TGTGCCAGCAGTTCGTACAACCCCGGAGCGGGCGCACCGCCTAGCACAGATACGCAGTATTTT. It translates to CASSSYNPGAGAPPSTDTQYF.

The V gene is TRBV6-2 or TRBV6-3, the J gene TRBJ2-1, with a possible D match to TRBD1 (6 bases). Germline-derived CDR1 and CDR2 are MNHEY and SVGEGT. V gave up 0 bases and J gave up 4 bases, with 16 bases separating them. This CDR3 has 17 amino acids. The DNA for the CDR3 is TGTGCCAGCAGTTACTCCAGGGGAGAGGCGTCGTACAATGAGCAGTTCTTC. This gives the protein CASSYSRGEASYNEQFF.

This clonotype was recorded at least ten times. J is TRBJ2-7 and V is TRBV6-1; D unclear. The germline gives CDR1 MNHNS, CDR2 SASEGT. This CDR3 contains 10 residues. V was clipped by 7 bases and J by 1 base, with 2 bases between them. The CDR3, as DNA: TGTGCCAGCAAGTCCTACGAGCAGTACTTC. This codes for CASKSYEQYF.

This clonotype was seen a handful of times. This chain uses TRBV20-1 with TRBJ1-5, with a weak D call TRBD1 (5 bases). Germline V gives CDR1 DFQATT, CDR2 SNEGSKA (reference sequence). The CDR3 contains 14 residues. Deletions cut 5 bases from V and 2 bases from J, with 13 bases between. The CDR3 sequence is CSALDTWGNQPQHF. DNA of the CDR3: TGCAGTGCTTTGGACACCTGGGGCAATCAGCCCCAGCATTTT.

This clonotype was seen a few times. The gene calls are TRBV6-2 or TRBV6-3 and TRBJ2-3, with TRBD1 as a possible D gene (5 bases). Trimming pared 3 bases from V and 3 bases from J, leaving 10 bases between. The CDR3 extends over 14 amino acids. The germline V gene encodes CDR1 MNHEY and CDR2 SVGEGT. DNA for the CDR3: TGTGCCAGCAGTTATGACAGATTGACAGATACGCAGTATTTT. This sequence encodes CASSYDRLTDTQYF.

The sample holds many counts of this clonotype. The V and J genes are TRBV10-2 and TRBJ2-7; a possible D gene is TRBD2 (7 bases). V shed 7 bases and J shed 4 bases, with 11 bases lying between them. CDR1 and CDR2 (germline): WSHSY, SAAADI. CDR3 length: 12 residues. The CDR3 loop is CASNREGYEQYF. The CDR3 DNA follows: TGCGCCAGCAACAGGGAGGGGTACGAGCAGTACTTC.

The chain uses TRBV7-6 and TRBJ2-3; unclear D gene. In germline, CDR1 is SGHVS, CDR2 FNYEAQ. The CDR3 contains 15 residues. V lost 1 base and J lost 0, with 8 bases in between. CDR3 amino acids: CASSLDGVSTDTQYF. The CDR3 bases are TGTGCCAGCAGCTTAGATGGCGTGAGCACAGATACGCAGTATTTT.

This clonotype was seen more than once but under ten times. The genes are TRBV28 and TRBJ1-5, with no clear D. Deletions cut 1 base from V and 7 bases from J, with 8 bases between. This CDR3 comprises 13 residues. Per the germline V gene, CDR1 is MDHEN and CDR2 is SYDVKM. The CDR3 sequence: CASSLSPSQPQHF. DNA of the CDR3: TGTGCCAGCAGTTTATCCCCCTCCCAGCCCCAGCATTTT.

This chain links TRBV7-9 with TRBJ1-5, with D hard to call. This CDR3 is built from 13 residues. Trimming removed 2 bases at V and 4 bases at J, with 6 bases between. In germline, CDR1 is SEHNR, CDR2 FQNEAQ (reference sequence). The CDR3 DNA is TGTGCCAGCAGCTTACTAGAAAATCAGCCCCAGCATTTT. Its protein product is CASSLLENQPQHF.

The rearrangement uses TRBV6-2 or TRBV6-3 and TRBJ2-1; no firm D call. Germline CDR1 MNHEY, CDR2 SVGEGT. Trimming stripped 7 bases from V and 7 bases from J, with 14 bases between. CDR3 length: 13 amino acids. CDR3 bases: TGTGCCAGCACCCCCCCGGCCGCAAATGAGCAGTTCTTC. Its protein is CASTPPAANEQFF.